The clone carrying this TCR beta chain was observed a few times. Total RNA extraction produced at least 5.5 micrograms (per sample) for the study. This sample stems from a study of blood T cells in healthy people across ages. The second PCR ran about 6 to 12 cycles with a sample-barcoded 5' primer and J-beta primers. Individual samples furnished no less than 2.5 million CDR3-containing paired-end reads apiece. TCRdb recomputed calls from the 5' RACE reads with MiXCR, one row per CDR3 protein. Of fewer than 2,000,000 distinct CDR3 sequences detected, 30% to 40% appear once; the ten largest clones hold 23%. Germline CDR1 reads LGHDT; CDR2 reads YNNKEL (reference sequence). The CDR3 has 13 residues. The V and J ends lost 0 bases and 13 bases respectively, with 13 bases between them.

This clonotype was obtained from a human donor in good health. The chain employs TRBV3-1 and TRBJ2-4; tentatively, D is TRBD2 (6 bases). Sequences were obtained from blood. Here the CDR3 DNA reads TGTGCCAGCAGCCAAGATCTGACGGGGGAGCAGTACTTC. Protein: CASSQDLTGEQYF.